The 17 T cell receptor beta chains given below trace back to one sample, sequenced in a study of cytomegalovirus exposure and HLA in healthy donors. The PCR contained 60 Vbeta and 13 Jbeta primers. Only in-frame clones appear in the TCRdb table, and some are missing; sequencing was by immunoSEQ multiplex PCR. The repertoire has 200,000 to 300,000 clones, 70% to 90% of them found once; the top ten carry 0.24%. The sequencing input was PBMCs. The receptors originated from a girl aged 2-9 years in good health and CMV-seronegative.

The chain's CDR3 is CASSPKGAGDYGYTF. DNA for the CDR3: TGCGCCAGCAGCCCAAAGGGGGCAGGGGACTATGGCTACACCTTC. The chain has TRBV4-1 and TRBJ1-2; 7 bases match TRBD1. J gave up 3 bases and V 4 bases, and 8 bases lay outside the gene matches. The CDR3 has 15 amino acids. Germline V gene data show CDR1 as MGHRA and CDR2 as YSYEKL.

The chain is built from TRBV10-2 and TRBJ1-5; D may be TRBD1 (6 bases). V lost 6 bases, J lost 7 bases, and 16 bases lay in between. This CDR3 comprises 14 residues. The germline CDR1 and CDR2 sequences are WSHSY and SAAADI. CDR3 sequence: CASSDPTRGQPQHF. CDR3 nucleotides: TGCGCCAGCAGCGACCCAACCAGGGGACAGCCCCAGCATTTT.

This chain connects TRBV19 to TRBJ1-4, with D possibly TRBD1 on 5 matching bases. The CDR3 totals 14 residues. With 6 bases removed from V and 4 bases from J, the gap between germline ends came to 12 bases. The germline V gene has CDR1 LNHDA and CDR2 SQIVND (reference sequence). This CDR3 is CASSRRGINEKLFF. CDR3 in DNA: TGTGCCAGTAGCCGGCGGGGGATTAATGAAAAACTGTTTTTT. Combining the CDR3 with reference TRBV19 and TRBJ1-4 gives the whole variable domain DGGITQSPKYLFRKEGQNVTLSCEQNLNHDAMYWYRQDPGQGLRLIYYSQIVNDFQKGDIAEGYSVSREKKESFPLTVTSAQKNPTAFYLCASSRRGINEKLFFGSGTQLSVL.

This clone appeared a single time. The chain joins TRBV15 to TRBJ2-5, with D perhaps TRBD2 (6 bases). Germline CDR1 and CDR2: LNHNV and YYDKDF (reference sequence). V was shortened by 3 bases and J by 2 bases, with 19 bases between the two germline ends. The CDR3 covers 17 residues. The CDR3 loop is CATSRAMAGRDQETQYF. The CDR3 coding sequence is TGTGCCACCAGCAGGGCAATGGCGGGACGGGATCAAGAGACCCAGTACTTC.

The CDR3: CASSATGGNQPQHF. The CDR3 DNA reads as TGTGCCAGCAGCGCTACAGGGGGTAATCAGCCCCAGCATTTT. This chain uses TRBV11-2 with TRBJ1-5; 8 nucleotides match TRBD1. Germline V gene lookup returns CDR1 SGHAT and CDR2 FQNNGV. The ends lost 5 bases at V and 4 bases at J; junction bases unmatched: 4. This CDR3 comprises 14 residues. Drawing the rest from reference TRBV11-2 and TRBJ1-5, the complete variable domain is EAGVAQSPRYKIIEKRQSVAFWCNPISGHATLYWYQQILGQGPKLLIQFQNNGVVDDSQLPKDRFSAERLKGVDSTLKIQPAKLEDSAVYLCASSATGGNQPQHFGDGTRLSIL.

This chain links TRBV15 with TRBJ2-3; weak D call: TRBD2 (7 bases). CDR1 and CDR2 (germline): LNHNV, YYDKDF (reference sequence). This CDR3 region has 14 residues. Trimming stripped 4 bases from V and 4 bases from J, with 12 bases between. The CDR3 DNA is TGTGCCACCAGCAAGAGGGAGGGGGCAGATACGCAGTATTTT. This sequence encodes CATSKREGADTQYF.

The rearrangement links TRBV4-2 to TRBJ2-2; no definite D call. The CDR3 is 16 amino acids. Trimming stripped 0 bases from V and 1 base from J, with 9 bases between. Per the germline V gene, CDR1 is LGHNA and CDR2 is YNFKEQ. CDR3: CASSQDYVRNTGELFF. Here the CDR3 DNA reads TGTGCCAGCAGCCAAGATTATGTCCGGAACACCGGGGAGCTGTTTTTT.

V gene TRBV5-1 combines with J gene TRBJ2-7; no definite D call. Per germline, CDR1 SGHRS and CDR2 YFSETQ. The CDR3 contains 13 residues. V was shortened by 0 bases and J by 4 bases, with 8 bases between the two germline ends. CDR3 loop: CASSLDPVYEQYF. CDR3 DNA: TGCGCCAGCAGCTTGGACCCGGTGTACGAGCAGTACTTC.

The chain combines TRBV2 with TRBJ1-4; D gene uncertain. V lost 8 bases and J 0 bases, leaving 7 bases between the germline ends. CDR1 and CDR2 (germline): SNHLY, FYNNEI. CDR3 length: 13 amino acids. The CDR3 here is CASAHATNEKLFF. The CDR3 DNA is TGTGCCAGCGCACATGCAACTAATGAAAAACTGTTTTTT.

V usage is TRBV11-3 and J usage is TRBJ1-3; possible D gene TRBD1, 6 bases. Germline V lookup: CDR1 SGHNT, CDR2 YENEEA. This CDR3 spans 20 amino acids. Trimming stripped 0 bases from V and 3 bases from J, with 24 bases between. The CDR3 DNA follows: TGTGCCAGCAGCTTAGAATGGGAGAAACCACAGGGATTCAGTGGAAACACCATATATTTT. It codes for CASSLEWEKPQGFSGNTIYF.

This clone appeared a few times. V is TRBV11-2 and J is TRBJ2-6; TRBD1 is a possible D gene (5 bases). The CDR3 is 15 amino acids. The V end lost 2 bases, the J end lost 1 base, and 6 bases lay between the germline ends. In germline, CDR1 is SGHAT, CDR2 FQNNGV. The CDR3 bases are TGTGCCAGCAGCTTAAAGGGGTCTGGGGCCAACGTCCTGACTTTC. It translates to CASSLKGSGANVLTF.

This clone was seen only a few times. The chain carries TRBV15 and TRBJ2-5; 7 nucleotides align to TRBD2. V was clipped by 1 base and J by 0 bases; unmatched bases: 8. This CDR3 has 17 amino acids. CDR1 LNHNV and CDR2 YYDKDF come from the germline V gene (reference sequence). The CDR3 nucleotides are TGTGCCACCAGCAGAGTAGGTCTAGCGGAGTACCAAGAGACCCAGTACTTC. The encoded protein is CATSRVGLAEYQETQYF. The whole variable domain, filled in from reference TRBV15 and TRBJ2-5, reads DAMVIQNPRYQVTQFGKPVTLSCSQTLNHNVMYWYQQKSSQAPKLLFHYYDKDFNNEADTPDNFQSRRPNTSFCFLDIRSPGLGDTAMYLCATSRVGLAEYQETQYFGPGTRLLVL.

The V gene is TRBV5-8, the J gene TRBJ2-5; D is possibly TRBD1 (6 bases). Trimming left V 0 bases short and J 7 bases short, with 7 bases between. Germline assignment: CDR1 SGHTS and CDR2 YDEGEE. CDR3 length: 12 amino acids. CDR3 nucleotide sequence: TGTGCCAGCAGCTTGGCCAGGGGGACCCAGTACTTC. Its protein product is CASSLARGTQYF.

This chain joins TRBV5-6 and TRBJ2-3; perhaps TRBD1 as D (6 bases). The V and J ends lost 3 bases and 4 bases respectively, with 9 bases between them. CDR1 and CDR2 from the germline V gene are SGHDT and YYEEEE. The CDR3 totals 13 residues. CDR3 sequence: CASSSTGADTQYF. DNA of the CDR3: TGTGCCAGCAGCTCGACAGGAGCAGATACGCAGTATTTT.

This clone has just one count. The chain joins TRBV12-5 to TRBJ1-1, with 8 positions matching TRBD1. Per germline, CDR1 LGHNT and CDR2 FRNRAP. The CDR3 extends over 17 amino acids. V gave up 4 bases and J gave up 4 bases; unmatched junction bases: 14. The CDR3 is CASGSPRTGRVGTEAFF. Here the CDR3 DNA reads TGTGCTAGTGGTTCCCCTCGGACAGGGAGGGTGGGCACTGAAGCTTTCTTT.

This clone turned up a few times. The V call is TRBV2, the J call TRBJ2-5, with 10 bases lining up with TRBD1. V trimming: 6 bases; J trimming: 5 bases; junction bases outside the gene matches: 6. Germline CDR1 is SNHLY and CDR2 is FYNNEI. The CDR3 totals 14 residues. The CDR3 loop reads CASRKTGGAETQYF. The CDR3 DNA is TGTGCCAGCAGGAAGACAGGGGGCGCGGAGACCCAGTACTTC.

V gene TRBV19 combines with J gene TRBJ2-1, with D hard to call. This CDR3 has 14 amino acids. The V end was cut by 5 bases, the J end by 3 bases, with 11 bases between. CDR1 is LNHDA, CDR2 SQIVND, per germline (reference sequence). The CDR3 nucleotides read TGTGCCAGTAGTCAGGTAAAGGACTACAATGAGCAGTTCTTC. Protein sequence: CASSQVKDYNEQFF.